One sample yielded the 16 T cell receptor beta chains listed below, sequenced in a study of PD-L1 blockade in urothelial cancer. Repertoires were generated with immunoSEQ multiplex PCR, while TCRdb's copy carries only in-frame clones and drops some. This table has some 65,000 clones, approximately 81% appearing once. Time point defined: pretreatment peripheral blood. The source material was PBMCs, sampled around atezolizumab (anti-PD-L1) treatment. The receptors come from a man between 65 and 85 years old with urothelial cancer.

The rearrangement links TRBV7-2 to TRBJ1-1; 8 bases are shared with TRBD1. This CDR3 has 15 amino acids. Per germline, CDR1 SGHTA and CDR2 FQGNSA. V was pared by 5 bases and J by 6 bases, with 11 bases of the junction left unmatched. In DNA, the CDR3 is TGTGCCAGCAGCCCGGACAGGGTTTGGACGTCTGAAGCTTTCTTT. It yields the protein CASSPDRVWTSEAFF. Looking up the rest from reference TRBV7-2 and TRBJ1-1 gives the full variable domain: GAGVSQSPSNKVTEKGKDVELRCDPISGHTALYWYRQSLGQGLEFLIYFQGNSAPDKSGLPSDRFSAERTGGSVSTLTIQRTQQEDSAVYLCASSPDRVWTSEAFFGQGTRLTVV.

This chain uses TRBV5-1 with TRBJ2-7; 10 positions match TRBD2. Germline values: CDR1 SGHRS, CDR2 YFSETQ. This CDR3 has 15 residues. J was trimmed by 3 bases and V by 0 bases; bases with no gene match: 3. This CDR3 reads CASSLGLAGFYEQYF. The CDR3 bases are TGCGCCAGCAGCTTGGGACTAGCGGGCTTCTACGAGCAGTACTTC.

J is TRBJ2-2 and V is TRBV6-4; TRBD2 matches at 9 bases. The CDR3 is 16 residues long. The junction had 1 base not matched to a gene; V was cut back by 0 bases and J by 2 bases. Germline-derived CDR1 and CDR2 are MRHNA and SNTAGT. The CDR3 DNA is TGTGCCAGCAGTGACTCGACTAGCGGAAACACCGGGGAGCTGTTTTTT. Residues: CASSDSTSGNTGELFF.

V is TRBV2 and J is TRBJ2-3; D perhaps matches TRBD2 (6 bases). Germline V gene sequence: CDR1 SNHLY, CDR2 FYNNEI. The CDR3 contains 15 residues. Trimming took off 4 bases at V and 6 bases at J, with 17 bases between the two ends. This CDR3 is CASSGVAGISDTQYF. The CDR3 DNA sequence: TGTGCCAGCAGTGGGGTCGCGGGAATATCGGATACGCAGTATTTT. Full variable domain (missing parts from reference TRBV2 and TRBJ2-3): EPEVTQTPSHQVTQMGQEVILRCVPISNHLYFYWYRQILGQKVEFLVSFYNNEISEKSEIFDDQFSVERPDGSNFTLKIRSTKLEDSAMYFCASSGVAGISDTQYFGPGTRLTVL.

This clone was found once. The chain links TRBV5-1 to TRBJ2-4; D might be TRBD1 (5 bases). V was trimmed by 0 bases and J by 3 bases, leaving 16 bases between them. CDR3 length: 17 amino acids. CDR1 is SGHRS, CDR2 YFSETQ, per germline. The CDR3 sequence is CASSLGVLGLGKNIQYF. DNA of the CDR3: TGCGCCAGCAGCTTGGGGGTGTTGGGGCTAGGCAAAAACATTCAGTACTTC.

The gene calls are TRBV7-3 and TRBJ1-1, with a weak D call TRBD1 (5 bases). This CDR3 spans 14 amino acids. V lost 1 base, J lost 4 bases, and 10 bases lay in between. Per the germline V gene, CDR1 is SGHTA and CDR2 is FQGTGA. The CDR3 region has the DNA TGTGCCAGCAGCTTAATTGGGAGGGGCACTGAAGCTTTCTTT. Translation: CASSLIGRGTEAFF.

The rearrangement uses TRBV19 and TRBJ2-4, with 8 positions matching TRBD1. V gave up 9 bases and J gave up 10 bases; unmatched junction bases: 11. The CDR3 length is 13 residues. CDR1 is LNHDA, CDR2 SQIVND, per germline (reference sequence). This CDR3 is CASTGQGRGIQYF. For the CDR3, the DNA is TGTGCCAGCACTGGACAGGGAAGGGGGATTCAGTACTTC.

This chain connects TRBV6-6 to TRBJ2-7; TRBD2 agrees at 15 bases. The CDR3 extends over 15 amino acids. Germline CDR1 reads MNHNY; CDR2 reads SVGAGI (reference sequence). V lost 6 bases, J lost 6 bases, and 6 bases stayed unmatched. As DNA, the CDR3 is TGTGCCAGCAGATACGGGACTAGCGGGAGGTTCGAGCAGTACTTC. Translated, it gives CASRYGTSGRFEQYF.

The CDR3 DNA sequence: TGTGCCAGTAGTATCGCGGGGGGGAAGAATGGCTACACCTTC. Residues: CASSIAGGKNGYTF. The gene calls are TRBV19 and TRBJ1-2, with D tentatively TRBD1 (5 bases). V was pared by 3 bases and J by 6 bases, with 14 bases between. CDR1 LNHDA and CDR2 SQIVND come from the germline V gene (reference sequence). This CDR3 has 14 amino acids. The full variable domain, rest sourced from reference TRBV19 and TRBJ1-2, is DGGITQSPKYLFRKEGQNVTLSCEQNLNHDAMYWYRQDPGQGLRLIYYSQIVNDFQKGDIAEGYSVSREKKESFPLTVTSAQKNPTAFYLCASSIAGGKNGYTFGSGTRLTVV.

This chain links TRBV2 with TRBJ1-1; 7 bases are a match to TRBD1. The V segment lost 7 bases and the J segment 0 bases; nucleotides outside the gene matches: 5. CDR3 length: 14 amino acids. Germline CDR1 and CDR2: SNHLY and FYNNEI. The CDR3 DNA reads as TGTGCCAGCATAAGTCAGGGGGTGAACACTGAAGCTTTCTTT. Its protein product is CASISQGVNTEAFF.

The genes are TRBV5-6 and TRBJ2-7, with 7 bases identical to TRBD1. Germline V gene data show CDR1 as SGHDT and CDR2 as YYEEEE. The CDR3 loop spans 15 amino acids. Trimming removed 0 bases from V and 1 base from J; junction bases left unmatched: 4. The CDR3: CASSLDRGRSYEQYF. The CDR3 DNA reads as TGTGCCAGCAGCTTGGACAGGGGACGTTCCTACGAGCAGTACTTC. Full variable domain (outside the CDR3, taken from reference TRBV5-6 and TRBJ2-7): DAGVTQSPTHLIKTRGQQVTLRCSPKSGHDTVSWYQQALGQGPQFIFQYYEEEERQRGNFPDRFSGHQFPNYSSELNVNALLLGDSALYLCASSLDRGRSYEQYFGPGTRLTVT.

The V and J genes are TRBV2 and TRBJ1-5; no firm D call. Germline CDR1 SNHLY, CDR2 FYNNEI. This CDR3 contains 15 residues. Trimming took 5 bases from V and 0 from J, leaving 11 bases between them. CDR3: CASSRDNYSNQPQHF. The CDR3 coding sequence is TGTGCCAGCAGTCGCGACAATTATAGCAATCAGCCCCAGCATTTT.

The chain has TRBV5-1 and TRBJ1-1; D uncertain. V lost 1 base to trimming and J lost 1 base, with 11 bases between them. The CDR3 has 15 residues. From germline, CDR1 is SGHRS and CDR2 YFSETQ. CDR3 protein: CASSLFGGGNTEAFF. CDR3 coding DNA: TGCGCCAGCAGCTTGTTTGGCGGTGGGAACACTGAAGCTTTCTTT.

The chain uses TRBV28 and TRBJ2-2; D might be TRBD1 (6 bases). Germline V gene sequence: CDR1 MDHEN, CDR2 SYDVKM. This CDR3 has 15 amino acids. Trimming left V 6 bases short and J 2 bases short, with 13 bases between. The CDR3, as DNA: TGTGCCAGCAGGGCAGGGGTTTCCAACACCGGGGAGCTGTTTTTT. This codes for CASRAGVSNTGELFF.

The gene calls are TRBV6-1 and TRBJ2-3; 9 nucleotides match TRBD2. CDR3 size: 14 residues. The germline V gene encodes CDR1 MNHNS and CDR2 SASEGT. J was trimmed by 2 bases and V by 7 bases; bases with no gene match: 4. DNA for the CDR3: TGTGCCAGCAAGAGACTAGCGGACACAGATACGCAGTATTTT. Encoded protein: CASKRLADTDTQYF.

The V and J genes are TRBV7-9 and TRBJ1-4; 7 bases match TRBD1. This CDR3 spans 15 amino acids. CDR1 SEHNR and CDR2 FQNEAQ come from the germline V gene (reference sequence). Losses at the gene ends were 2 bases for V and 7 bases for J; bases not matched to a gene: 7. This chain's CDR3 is CASSLQGQKGEKLFF. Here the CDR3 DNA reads TGTGCCAGCAGCTTACAGGGACAGAAAGGTGAAAAACTGTTTTTT.